This TCR beta chain was sequenced for a study of T cell repertoires in aging, cancer and after chemotherapy. Rearranged V-D-J TRB sequences were amplified with a mixed TRB-A/B primer pool. TCRdb re-analysed the multiplex PCR reads in MiXCR, keeping a single row per CDR3 protein. The sample contains about 4,800 distinct CDR3 sequences, about 24% of which appear only once. V lost 5 bases to trimming and J lost 4 bases, with 18 bases between them. Germline CDR1 DFQATT, CDR2 SNEGSKA (reference sequence). CDR3 length: 15 amino acids. TCR beta rearrangements were amplified from peripheral blood genomic DNA.

Sequenced input: blood. The sequence was obtained from a human donor in good health. The rearrangement links TRBV20-1 to TRBJ1-5; D may be TRBD1 (5 bases). CDR3 coding DNA: TGCAGTGCTCAGACAGAGGGCTCGGGGAATCAGCCCCAGCATTTT. Amino acids: CSAQTEGSGNQPQHF.